These 20 T cell receptor beta chains were sequenced from one sample in a study of T cells in Graves' hyperthyroidism and ophthalmopathy. Authors of the study amplified TCR beta CDR3 regions from RNA transcripts. TCR CDR3 underwent first-round RT-PCR with the HTBI primer set. Via MiXCR, TCRdb re-called the multiplex PCR reads, giving one row per CDR3 protein. The table records approximately 690,000 distinct CDR3 sequences, 14% of them present only once. What was sequenced was blood. These receptors were taken from a woman aged 45-60 years with Graves' ophthalmopathy.

Ten or more counts support this clonotype. V is TRBV6-1 and J is TRBJ2-1; 10 positions agree with TRBD2. V lost 2 bases and J lost 9; bases outside the gene matches: 10. This CDR3 is built from 16 residues. Germline V gene data show CDR1 as MNHNS and CDR2 as SASEGT. CDR3 in amino acids: CASSEPSGRFYGEQFF. CDR3 coding DNA: TGTGCCAGCAGTGAACCTAGCGGGAGATTTTACGGTGAGCAGTTCTTC.

The chain links TRBV6-9 to TRBJ2-5; unclear D gene. Trimming took off 4 bases at V and 5 bases at J, with 8 bases between the two ends. CDR1 MNHGY and CDR2 SVAAGI come from the germline V gene. This CDR3 has 12 residues. The CDR3 region has the DNA TGTGCCAGCAGTTTCGTAAAGGAGACCCAGTACTTC. This gives the protein CASSFVKETQYF.

This clonotype was observed many times. The chain combines TRBV11-2 with TRBJ2-7; TRBD1 or TRBD2 may be the D gene (6 bases each). V gave up 7 bases and J gave up 4 bases, with 20 bases separating them. The CDR3 has 15 amino acids. The V gene's germline CDR1 is SGHAT and CDR2 FQNNGV. The CDR3: CASTIEFQGRYEQYF. In DNA, the CDR3 is TGTGCCAGCACCATTGAGTTTCAGGGGAGGTACGAGCAGTACTTC.

This clonotype was detected many times. The V and J genes are TRBV3-1 and TRBJ1-4, with D possibly TRBD1 on 6 matching bases. Deletions cut 0 bases from V and 8 bases from J, with 13 bases between. Germline CDR1 is LGHDT and CDR2 is YNNKEL (reference sequence). The CDR3 is made up of 15 amino acids. CDR3 bases: TGTGCCAGCAGCCAAGATGAACAGGGTTACGAAAAACTGTTTTTT. Translated: CASSQDEQGYEKLFF.

This clonotype has more than one count but fewer than ten. The chain carries TRBV10-3 and TRBJ2-7; D not certain. V lost 6 bases and J 4 bases, leaving 7 bases between the germline ends. The CDR3 loop spans 11 amino acids. The germline V gene has CDR1 ENHRY and CDR2 SYGVKD. For the CDR3, the DNA is TGTGCCATCAGCGACATGTACGAGCAGTACTTC. Its protein is CAISDMYEQYF.

This clonotype was recorded at least ten times. J is TRBJ2-5 and V is TRBV7-9; D may be TRBD1 (6 bases). The CDR3 consists of 14 residues. V gave up 4 bases and J gave up 5 bases, with 14 bases separating them. CDR1 is SEHNR, CDR2 FQNEAQ, per germline (reference sequence). The CDR3 loop reads CASSSTGRRETQYF. Written as DNA, the CDR3 is TGTGCCAGCAGCTCTACAGGGAGACGGGAGACCCAGTACTTC.

The rearrangement joins TRBV28 to TRBJ1-3; maybe TRBD1 (6 bases). The CDR3 is 15 residues long. V was pared by 6 bases and J by 0 bases, with 12 bases between. Germline CDR1 and CDR2: MDHEN and SYDVKM. CDR3 nucleotide sequence: TGTGCCAGCAGAGGGGGGGCTTTCTCTGGAAACACCATATATTTT. Translated, it gives CASRGGAFSGNTIYF.

This clonotype has more than one count but fewer than ten. A much larger clone differs by one base, so this may be a read error. The chain's CDR3 is CSASSSTGWYAEAFF. Written as DNA, the CDR3 is TGCAGTGCTAGTTCGTCGACAGGGTGGTACGCTGAAGCTTTCTTT. The rearrangement joins TRBV20-1 to TRBJ1-1, with TRBD1 matching 7 bases. The CDR3 totals 15 residues. CDR1 DFQATT and CDR2 SNEGSKA come from the germline V gene (reference sequence). V lost 3 bases to trimming and J lost 6 bases; unmatched junction nucleotides: 13.

This clonotype has just a few counts. V gene TRBV4-1 combines with J gene TRBJ1-2; D might be TRBD1 (6 bases). Trimming took off 3 bases at V and 5 bases at J, with 16 bases between the two ends. Germline CDR1 reads MGHRA; CDR2 reads YSYEKL. The CDR3 is 15 amino acids. CDR3 DNA: TGCGCCAGCAGCCACCGCGGGGAACAGGGTTATGGCTACACCTTC. It specifies CASSHRGEQGYGYTF.

The genes are TRBV6-5 and TRBJ1-5, with D unclear. CDR3 length: 11 amino acids. Trimming pared 8 bases from V and 6 bases from J, leaving 8 bases between. Germline V CDR1 and CDR2: MNHEY, SVGAGI. This chain's CDR3 is CASGSRQPQHF. Written as DNA, the CDR3 is TGTGCCAGCGGTTCGCGTCAGCCCCAGCATTTT.

The table lists this clonotype with many counts. DNA of the CDR3: TGTGCCAGTAGTATAGTCCCCGGGGCAGCCCAGGGCAATGAGCAGTTCTTC. It yields the protein CASSIVPGAAQGNEQFF. The rearrangement uses TRBV19 and TRBJ2-1; TRBD1 or TRBD2 may be the D gene (5 bases each). Germline values: CDR1 LNHDA, CDR2 SQIVND (reference sequence). Trimming pared 1 base from V and 6 bases from J, leaving 19 bases between. This CDR3 region has 17 residues.

This chain joins TRBV7-3 and TRBJ2-1; no firm D call. The V gene lost 1 base and the J gene lost 10 bases, with 14 bases spanning the gap. Germline values: CDR1 SGHTA, CDR2 FQGTGA. The CDR3 contains 14 residues. The CDR3 spells CASSLSQAIREQFF. The CDR3 DNA follows: TGTGCCAGCAGCTTAAGTCAGGCTATCCGGGAGCAGTTCTTC.

This chain links TRBV6-5 with TRBJ2-5, with TRBD2 identical over 11 bases. Trimming at V came to 0 bases and at J to 4 bases, leaving 4 bases not matched to a gene. Germline assignment: CDR1 MNHEY and CDR2 SVGAGI. The CDR3 has 16 residues. The CDR3 sequence is CASSYSNLAGGETQYF. CDR3 nucleotides: TGTGCCAGCAGTTACTCGAACCTAGCGGGGGGAGAGACCCAGTACTTC.

This clonotype was counted many times. The chain links TRBV5-1 to TRBJ2-1, with D perhaps assigned TRBD1 or TRBD2 (6 bases each). V lost 3 bases, J lost 3 bases, and 19 bases lay in between. CDR1 is SGHRS and CDR2 is YFSETQ in the germline V gene. This CDR3 spans 17 amino acids. As DNA, the CDR3 is TGCGCCAGCAGCTCCGGTTTGGGGGCTAGCGACTACAATGAGCAGTTCTTC. Amino acid sequence: CASSSGLGASDYNEQFF. Drawing the rest from reference TRBV5-1 and TRBJ2-1, the complete variable domain is KAGVTQTPRYLIKTRGQQVTLSCSPISGHRSVSWYQQTPGQGLQFLFEYFSETQRNKGNFPGRFSGRQFSNSRSEMNVSTLELGDSALYLCASSSGLGASDYNEQFFGPGTRLTVL.

This clonotype was recorded many times. The chain uses TRBV5-1 and TRBJ1-1; 8 nucleotides align to TRBD1. The trim removed 4 bases at V and 3 bases at J, leaving 8 bases unmatched. The germline V gene has CDR1 SGHRS and CDR2 YFSETQ. The CDR3 is 15 amino acids. CDR3 protein: CASSPAGQAYTEAFF. As DNA, the CDR3 is TGCGCCAGCAGCCCAGCGGGACAGGCGTACACTGAAGCTTTCTTT. Variable domain in full (rest from reference TRBV5-1 and TRBJ1-1): KAGVTQTPRYLIKTRGQQVTLSCSPISGHRSVSWYQQTPGQGLQFLFEYFSETQRNKGNFPGRFSGRQFSNSRSEMNVSTLELGDSALYLCASSPAGQAYTEAFFGQGTRLTVV.

In its sample, this clonotype was seen a few times. This chain links TRBV5-1 with TRBJ2-2, with TRBD2 matching over 8 bases. V was clipped by 5 bases and J by 7 bases; unmatched bases: 19. Germline-derived CDR1 and CDR2 are SGHRS and YFSETQ. The CDR3 totals 18 residues. CDR3 amino acids: CASRPGLVSGKFVGELFF. The CDR3 DNA reads as TGCGCCAGCAGACCGGGCTTAGTTAGCGGGAAATTCGTCGGGGAGCTGTTTTTT.

This clonotype was counted many times. This chain uses TRBV28 with TRBJ2-7; no clear D. From germline, CDR1 is MDHEN and CDR2 SYDVKM. V was clipped by 2 bases and J by 1 base, with 9 bases between them. This CDR3 spans 14 amino acids. Here the CDR3 reads CASSLGQLSYEQYF. The DNA for the CDR3 is TGTGCCAGCAGTTTAGGGCAGCTTTCCTACGAGCAGTACTTC.

This clonotype was found a few times. The chain links TRBV28 to TRBJ2-1; TRBD1 might be the D (5 bases). The ends were cut back, 6 bases at V and 9 bases at J, with 15 bases in the middle. CDR3 size: 13 residues. The germline V gene has CDR1 MDHEN and CDR2 SYDVKM. CDR3 sequence reads: CASRPPARGEQFF. CDR3 sequence (DNA): TGTGCCAGCAGACCACCCGCTAGGGGTGAGCAGTTCTTC. Complete variable domain (other parts from reference TRBV28 and TRBJ2-1): DVKVTQSSRYLVKRTGEKVFLECVQDMDHENMFWYRQDPGLGLRLIYFSYDVKMKEKGDIPEGYSVSREKKERFSLILESASTNQTSMYLCASRPPARGEQFFGPGTRLTVL.

This clonotype was counted ten times or more. The CDR3 region is CSVRGRGQETQYF. The CDR3 coding sequence is TGCAGCGTTAGAGGCAGGGGCCAAGAGACCCAGTACTTC. The gene calls are TRBV29-1 and TRBJ2-5; D perhaps matches TRBD1 (6 bases). The CDR3 spans 13 residues. Trimming took 5 bases from V and 1 from J, leaving 11 bases between them. The germline gives CDR1 SQVTM, CDR2 ANQGSEA.

CDR3 nucleotide sequence: TGTGCCAGCAGCCCGAGACAGGTTGATAGCAATCAGCCCCAGCATTTT. It translates to CASSPRQVDSNQPQHF. V gene TRBV6-2 or TRBV6-3 combines with J gene TRBJ1-5; D possibly corresponds to TRBD1 (6 bases). Looked up from germline, CDR1 is MNHEY and CDR2 is SVGEGT. The CDR3 is 16 amino acids. V shed 6 bases and J shed 0 bases, with 15 bases lying between them.